A single sample gave rise to the 26 T cell receptor beta chains below, sequenced in a study of blood T cells in healthy people across ages. Primed by a sample-barcoded 5' primer and a J-beta primer mix, a second PCR proceeded for about 6 to 12 cycles. TCRdb passed the 5' RACE reads through MiXCR, listing each CDR3 protein once. Of 600,000 to 850,000 distinct CDR3 sequences detected, 25% appear once; the ten largest clones hold roughly 9%. The same specimen was also included in a second study, on T cells of mothers and their children.

The specimen sequenced was blood. These receptor sequences come from a boy between 10 and 17 years old in good health.

The chain carries TRBV14 and TRBJ2-4; D gene unclear. In germline, CDR1 is SGHDN, CDR2 FVKESK. This CDR3 region has 14 residues. V was cut by 4 bases and J by 1 base, with 8 bases left in between. CDR3 sequence: CASSLHGAKNIQYF. Here the CDR3 DNA reads TGTGCCAGCAGCCTTCATGGGGCCAAAAACATTCAGTACTTC.

This clonotype was observed a few times. The chain combines TRBV27 with TRBJ2-6; D remains unclear. The germline V and J ends were trimmed by 6 bases and 4 bases, with 7 bases remaining between them. This CDR3 spans 13 amino acids. Germline assignment: CDR1 MNHEY and CDR2 SMNVEV (reference sequence). CDR3: CASRRLGANVLTF. CDR3 bases: TGTGCCAGCAGGCGCCTCGGGGCCAACGTCCTGACTTTC.

The V call is TRBV12-5, the J call TRBJ2-1; no clear D gene. This CDR3 spans 13 amino acids. With 2 bases removed from V and 4 bases from J, the gap between germline ends came to 6 bases. The V gene's germline CDR1 is LGHNT and CDR2 FRNRAP. CDR3 nucleotide sequence: TGTGCTAGTGGTTTGATAGTGTACAATGAGCAGTTCTTC. Amino acids: CASGLIVYNEQFF.

The rearrangement joins TRBV12-5 to TRBJ2-3; 8 nucleotides agree with TRBD1. V gave up 5 bases and J gave up 2 bases; unmatched junction bases: 6. Per germline, CDR1 LGHNT and CDR2 FRNRAP. The CDR3 covers 15 residues. CDR3 residues: CASGPGGAVTDTQYF. CDR3 in DNA: TGTGCTAGTGGTCCAGGGGGCGCCGTCACAGATACGCAGTATTTT.

This clonotype has a handful of counts. This chain joins TRBV12-3 or TRBV12-4 and TRBJ2-1; a possible D gene is TRBD2 (5 bases). Trimming pared 2 bases from V and 10 bases from J, leaving 12 bases between. This CDR3 has 13 amino acids. CDR3: CASSLSGGEEQFF. In nucleotides, the CDR3 is TGTGCCAGCAGTTTATCCGGAGGTGAGGAGCAGTTCTTC.

The rearrangement uses TRBV21-1 and TRBJ2-7; TRBD1, as called in the table, went unchecked against the DNA. TRBV21-1 is a listed pseudogene. This CDR3 is built from 14 residues. The CDR3 DNA is TGTGCCAGCAGCAAAACAGGGGTCCCCTACGAGCAGTACTTC. This gives the protein CASSKTGVPYEQYF.

Details on this clonotype: The junction and the germline gene differ at one end; a read error may be behind it. The CDR3 reads CASSFWGADQPHHF. For the CDR3, the DNA is TGTGCCAGCAGCTTCTGGGGCGCGGATCAGCCCCACCATTTT. The gene calls are TRBV7-9 and TRBJ1-5; maybe TRBD1 (5 bases). The length of the CDR3 is 14 residues. The germline V gene encodes CDR1 SEHNR and CDR2 FQNEAQ (reference sequence).

V and J are TRBV12-3 or TRBV12-4 and TRBJ2-7; weak D call: TRBD2 (6 bases). The CDR3 contains 15 residues. Trimming left V 5 bases short and J 3 bases short, with 17 bases between. The CDR3 sequence: CASSDPGLTGYEQYF. The CDR3 DNA reads TGTGCCAGCAGTGATCCGGGACTGACGGGCTACGAGCAGTACTTC.

V usage is TRBV6-6 and J usage is TRBJ2-3, with D possibly matching TRBD1 (5 bases). Germline V gene lookup returns CDR1 MNHNY and CDR2 SVGAGI (reference sequence). The CDR3 is 15 amino acids. V was trimmed by 3 bases and J by 2 bases, leaving 12 bases between them. The CDR3: CASSYRGLITDTQYF. DNA of the CDR3: TGTGCCAGCAGTTATAGGGGCTTAATCACAGATACGCAGTATTTT.

CDR3 region: CASSHPSGESTDTQYF. CDR3 DNA sequence: TGTGCCAGCAGCCATCCTAGCGGGGAGAGCACAGATACGCAGTATTTT. The chain recombines TRBV4-2 with TRBJ2-3; 9 bases are a match to TRBD2. CDR3 length equals 16 residues. Germline V CDR1 and CDR2: LGHNA, YNFKEQ. V shed 3 bases and J 0 bases; nucleotides not matched to a gene: 4.

This clonotype occurred a few times. The V call is TRBV7-2, the J call TRBJ2-7, with 7 bases aligning to TRBD2. Germline V gene data show CDR1 as SGHTA and CDR2 as FQGNSA. V was clipped by 7 bases and J by 0 bases; unmatched bases: 6. The length of the CDR3 is 14 residues. The CDR3 region has the DNA TGTGCCAGCACCCCTCTAGCGGACTCCTACGAGCAGTACTTC. Its translation is CASTPLADSYEQYF.

A note on this clonotype: At one end the junction does not follow the germline gene, possibly because of a read error. The chain joins TRBV6-6 to TRBJ1-2; D unclear. This CDR3 has 13 residues. From germline, CDR1 is MNHNY and CDR2 SVGAGI (reference sequence). Written as DNA, the CDR3 is TGTGCCACTTCGGACGGTCCCGGTCTTGGCTACGCCTTC. It codes for CATSDGPGLGYAF.

This clonotype was counted between two and nine times. This rearrangement joins TRBV20-1 to TRBJ2-5; a possible D gene is TRBD2 (7 bases). The closer fit of TRBJ2-1 to the DNA end suggests the J call may be wrong. Looked up from germline, CDR1 is DFQATT and CDR2 is SNEGSKA (reference sequence). The CDR3 is made up of 15 amino acids. CDR3 sequence (DNA): TGCAGTGCTAGAGTTGTGGGGGGGGCGTATAATGAGCAGTTCTTC. Its translation: CSARVVGGAYNEQFF.

This chain links TRBV6-2 or TRBV6-3 with TRBJ1-5; D uncertain. V shed 4 bases and J shed 0 bases, with 16 bases lying between them. Per germline, CDR1 MNHEY and CDR2 SVGEGT. The CDR3 has 17 residues. The CDR3 DNA is TGTGCCAGCAGTTCTCGCAGGAGGATAGATAGCAATCAGCCCCAGCATTTT. Translation: CASSSRRRIDSNQPQHF.

The rearrangement joins TRBV4-1 to TRBJ2-7, with TRBD1 identical over 9 bases. In germline, CDR1 is MGHRA, CDR2 YSYEKL. This CDR3 has 16 residues. J was trimmed by 5 bases and V by 5 bases; bases with no gene match: 13. Here the CDR3 reads CASSSRAGTGINEQYF. The CDR3 DNA sequence: TGCGCCAGCAGCTCCAGAGCCGGGACAGGGATCAACGAGCAGTACTTC.

The V gene is TRBV24-1, the J gene TRBJ2-5, with TRBD1 matching over 8 bases. The end of the DNA aligns better with TRBJ2-7, so the J call may be wrong. CDR3 length: 13 residues. Germline CDR1 and CDR2: KGHDR and SFDVKD. CDR3 DNA: TGTGCCACCCGACGGGGACAGGCCTTCGAGCAGTACTTC. Its translation: CATRRGQAFEQYF.

The CDR3 coding sequence is TGTGCCAGCAGCCAGGAAAGAGTCTCTAATGAAAAACTGTTTTTT. Translating it yields CASSQERVSNEKLFF. V usage is TRBV4-2 and J usage is TRBJ1-4; no clear D gene. Germline V gene sequence: CDR1 LGHNA, CDR2 YNFKEQ. This CDR3 has 15 residues. Trimming took off 3 bases at V and 3 bases at J, with 11 bases between the two ends.

The chain links TRBV29-1 to TRBJ2-2; D not resolved. This CDR3 comprises 15 residues. V lost 7 bases, J lost 0 bases, and 15 bases lay in between. Germline CDR1 SQVTM, CDR2 ANQGSEA. Here the CDR3 reads CSATTPRSNTGELFF. The CDR3 DNA follows: TGCAGCGCTACTACACCGCGCTCGAACACCGGGGAGCTGTTTTTT.

The gene calls are TRBV4-2 and TRBJ1-4; maybe TRBD1 (5 bases). CDR3 length: 17 residues. In germline, CDR1 is LGHNA, CDR2 YNFKEQ. Trimming took 0 bases from V and 3 from J, leaving 14 bases between them. This CDR3 reads CASSQDQGSQANEKLFF. In DNA, the CDR3 is TGTGCCAGCAGCCAAGATCAGGGAAGTCAGGCTAATGAAAAACTGTTTTTT.

Regarding this clonotype: One end of the junction fails to match germline, which may point to a read error. The chain uses TRBV3-1 and TRBJ2-5, with TRBD2 identical over 7 bases. CDR3 length: 16 amino acids. Germline V gives CDR1 LGHDT, CDR2 YNNKEL (reference sequence). CDR3 sequence: CASSQDAGGSPETQCF. The DNA for the CDR3 is TGTGCCAGCAGCCAAGATGCTGGCGGGAGTCCAGAGACCCAGTGCTTC.

This clonotype was observed a handful of times. V usage is TRBV29-1 and J usage is TRBJ2-5; 11 nucleotides line up with TRBD2. The last part of the DNA fits TRBJ2-7 better; the J call may be wrong. Germline CDR1 SQVTM, CDR2 ANQGSEA. The CDR3 runs to 14 residues. The CDR3 DNA reads as TGCAGCGTTGACGGGACTAGCGGCTCCTACGAGCAGTACTTC. Residues: CSVDGTSGSYEQYF.

This clonotype was seen only once. J is TRBJ2-3 and V is TRBV13; 7 bases align to TRBD1. The germline gives CDR1 PRHDT, CDR2 FYEKMQ (reference sequence). V was pared by 4 bases and J by 3 bases, with 13 bases of the junction left unmatched. There are 17 residues in the CDR3. The chain's CDR3 is CASSWMNGQAWTDTQYF. CDR3 bases: TGTGCCAGCAGCTGGATGAATGGACAGGCCTGGACAGATACGCAGTATTTT. Together with reference TRBV13 and TRBJ2-3, the CDR3 gives the full variable domain: AAGVIQSPRHLIKEKRETATLKCYPIPRHDTVYWYQQGPGQDPQFLISFYEKMQSDKGSIPDRFSAQQFSDYHSELNMSSLELGDSALYFCASSWMNGQAWTDTQYFGPGTRLTVL.

The sample holds a few counts of this clonotype. This chain uses TRBV11-2 with TRBJ2-2, with 13 positions matching TRBD2. The V segment lost 5 bases and the J segment 4 bases; nucleotides outside the gene matches: 16. The CDR3 spans 20 residues. Germline lookup yields CDR1 SGHAT and CDR2 FQNNGV. In nucleotides, the CDR3 is TGTGCCAGCAGCCCAAGTCTGGGGACTAGCGGGGAAGTAGGCACCGGGGAGCTGTTTTTT. Translation gives CASSPSLGTSGEVGTGELFF.

The sample holds a few counts of this clonotype. At one of its ends the junction is not consistent with the germline gene, which may arise from a read error. This chain uses TRBV2 with TRBJ2-5; 9 bases align to TRBD2. The germline gives CDR1 SNHLY, CDR2 FYNNEI. CDR3 length: 14 residues. CDR3: CASREAGGPNEQSF. CDR3 DNA sequence: TGTGCCAGCCGGGAAGCGGGGGGCCCCAATGAGCAGTCCTTC. The entire variable domain, with the rest obtained from reference TRBV2 and TRBJ2-5, is as follows: EPEVTQTPSHQVTQMGQEVILRCVPISNHLYFYWYRQILGQKVEFLVSFYNNEISEKSEIFDDQFSVERPDGSNFTLKIRSTKLEDSAMYFCASREAGGPNEQSFGPGTRLLVL.

This clonotype was observed a handful of times. The CDR3 protein is CSAPKADGNEKLFF. In nucleotides, the CDR3 is TGCAGTGCCCCAAAAGCAGATGGAAATGAAAAACTGTTTTTT. V usage is TRBV20-1 and J usage is TRBJ1-4; D ambiguous. This CDR3 spans 14 amino acids. Trimming cost V 6 bases and J 5 bases, with 16 bases left between them. From germline, CDR1 is DFQATT and CDR2 SNEGSKA (reference sequence).

The rearrangement links TRBV18 to TRBJ1-1; 8 bases line up with TRBD1. The CDR3 has 14 amino acids. J was trimmed by 6 bases and V by 6 bases; bases with no gene match: 9. Germline V gene lookup returns CDR1 KGHSH and CDR2 LQKENI. The CDR3 coding sequence is TGTGCCAGCTCGCGGGGACAGGACCCCTCTGAAGCTTTCTTT. The encoded protein is CASSRGQDPSEAFF.